Listed here are 12 T cell receptor beta chains from one sample, sequenced in a study of regulatory T cells in long-lasting Graves disease. Indicated time point: newly diagnosed GD, antithyroid drugs for less than 3 months. PBMC RNA served as the TCR library source. According to the study, TCR beta libraries were built with iRepertoire HTBI primers and CDR3-region Arm-PCR. TCRdb re-analysed the multiplex PCR reads in MiXCR, keeping a single row per CDR3 protein. The data hold roughly 430,000 distinct CDR3 sequences, with 15% to 20% observed a single time. The same sample was also studied in work on T cells in Graves' hyperthyroidism and ophthalmopathy.

The specimen comprised peripheral blood mononuclear cells (PBMCs), sampled at new diagnosis, from a patient treated with antithyroid drugs. Receptor source: a woman in her twenties or thirties with Graves disease.

This chain links TRBV28 with TRBJ2-2; tentatively, D is TRBD1 or TRBD2 (5 bases each). V was clipped by 8 bases and J by 7 bases, with 11 bases between them. CDR1 is MDHEN and CDR2 is SYDVKM in the germline V gene. The CDR3 has 12 residues. CDR3 in amino acids: CASGGTVGELFF. The CDR3 coding sequence is TGTGCCAGCGGGGGTACAGTCGGGGAGCTGTTTTTT.

At least ten counts were recorded for this clonotype. The chain has TRBV11-2 and TRBJ2-1; D is ambiguous. The CDR3 is made up of 13 amino acids. The V gene's germline CDR1 is SGHAT and CDR2 FQNNGV. The germline V and J ends were trimmed by 0 bases and 6 bases, with 6 bases remaining between them. CDR3 DNA: TGTGCCAGCAGCTTAGATTCGAGCAATGAGCAGTTCTTC. Protein sequence: CASSLDSSNEQFF.

This rearrangement joins TRBV19 to TRBJ2-6; the D gene could be TRBD1 or TRBD2 (5 bases each). The V end was cut by 3 bases, the J end by 3 bases, with 15 bases between. Germline lookup yields CDR1 LNHDA and CDR2 SQIVND (reference sequence). This CDR3 contains 17 residues. The CDR3 region is CASSMLGRLYGANVLTF. CDR3 sequence (DNA): TGTGCCAGTAGTATGCTGGGACGGCTTTATGGGGCCAACGTCCTGACTTTC. Full variable domain (rest looked up from reference TRBV19 and TRBJ2-6): DGGITQSPKYLFRKEGQNVTLSCEQNLNHDAMYWYRQDPGQGLRLIYYSQIVNDFQKGDIAEGYSVSREKKESFPLTVTSAQKNPTAFYLCASSMLGRLYGANVLTFGAGSRLTVL.

In its sample, this clonotype was seen many times. The chain links TRBV2 to TRBJ1-5, with a tentative D call TRBD1 (6 bases). The CDR3 consists of 15 residues. The V gene lost 6 bases and the J gene lost 4 bases, with 16 bases spanning the gap. Germline V gene data show CDR1 as SNHLY and CDR2 as FYNNEI. This CDR3 reads CASRGGAPANQPQHF. Here the CDR3 DNA reads TGTGCCAGCAGAGGGGGGGCTCCGGCGAATCAGCCCCAGCATTTT. Based on the CDR3 plus reference TRBV2 and TRBJ1-5, the full variable domain is EPEVTQTPSHQVTQMGQEVILRCVPISNHLYFYWYRQILGQKVEFLVSFYNNEISEKSEIFDDQFSVERPDGSNFTLKIRSTKLEDSAMYFCASRGGAPANQPQHFGDGTRLSIL.

Only a few counts were recorded for this clonotype. This rearrangement joins TRBV19 to TRBJ1-3, with D unclear. The V and J ends lost 6 bases and 4 bases respectively, with 16 bases between them. In germline, CDR1 is LNHDA, CDR2 SQIVND (reference sequence). The CDR3 runs 15 residues. The CDR3 DNA reads as TGTGCCAGTAGGACTTGGGGAATATCCGGAAACACCATATATTTT. This gives the protein CASRTWGISGNTIYF. Using reference TRBV19 and TRBJ1-3 for the parts outside the CDR3, the full variable domain is DGGITQSPKYLFRKEGQNVTLSCEQNLNHDAMYWYRQDPGQGLRLIYYSQIVNDFQKGDIAEGYSVSREKKESFPLTVTSAQKNPTAFYLCASRTWGISGNTIYFGEGSWLTVV.

V is TRBV9 and J is TRBJ2-7; 9 nucleotides agree with TRBD1. This CDR3 comprises 14 residues. Germline V gene lookup returns CDR1 SGDLS and CDR2 YYNGEE. J gave up 6 bases and V 7 bases, and 11 bases lay outside the gene matches. CDR3 DNA: TGTGCCAGCCGCCAGAGGACAGGGGCTAGCGAGCAGTACTTC. This encodes CASRQRTGASEQYF. The whole variable domain, remainder taken from reference TRBV9 and TRBJ2-7, is DSGVTQTPKHLITATGQRVTLRCSPRSGDLSVYWYQQSLDQGLQFLIQYYNGEERAKGNILERFSAQQFPDLHSELNLSSLELGDSALYFCASRQRTGASEQYFGPGTRLTVT.

The chain uses TRBV11-3 and TRBJ2-3; 10 bases are shared with TRBD1. The germline V gene encodes CDR1 SGHNT and CDR2 YENEEA. With 3 bases clipped from V and 2 bases from J, the junction kept 5 bases outside the gene matches. The CDR3 is 16 amino acids. The CDR3 region has the DNA TGTGCCAGCAGCTTCCGCGGGACAGGGGACACAGATACGCAGTATTTT. This translates into CASSFRGTGDTDTQYF.

This clonotype was recorded many times. The chain recombines TRBV10-2 with TRBJ1-6; no clear D gene. Trimming removed 8 bases from V and 7 bases from J, with 18 bases in between. Per germline, CDR1 WSHSY and CDR2 SAAADI. The CDR3 length is 15 residues. The CDR3 protein is CASQIVGSTNSPLHF. In DNA, the CDR3 is TGCGCCAGCCAGATCGTCGGTAGTACGAATTCACCCCTCCACTTT.

This clonotype was detected ten times or more. The gene calls are TRBV28 and TRBJ1-2, with D perhaps matching TRBD1 (5 bases). Trimming shortened V by 6 bases and J by 3 bases, and 14 bases separated the two germline ends. The CDR3 length is 14 residues. The V gene's germline CDR1 is MDHEN and CDR2 SYDVKM. The CDR3 sequence is CASSLPAGHYGYTF. DNA of the CDR3: TGTGCCAGCAGCCTCCCGGCAGGGCACTATGGCTACACCTTC.

This clonotype has a count of ten or more. The J gene is TRBJ2-1, the V gene TRBV7-9; 7 nucleotides match TRBD2. Germline CDR1 reads SEHNR; CDR2 reads FQNEAQ (reference sequence). V was pared by 3 bases and J by 8 bases, with 13 bases of the junction left unmatched. This CDR3 is built from 16 residues. The CDR3 loop reads CASSLKSGRERDEQFF. CDR3 in DNA: TGTGCCAGCAGCTTGAAGAGCGGGCGGGAGAGGGATGAGCAGTTCTTC.

This clonotype is a singleton in its sample. The gene calls are TRBV13 and TRBJ2-3, with D hard to call. CDR3 size: 11 residues. The V end was cut by 8 bases, the J end by 6 bases, with 9 bases between. The V gene's germline CDR1 is PRHDT and CDR2 FYEKMQ (reference sequence). The CDR3 sequence is CASGMADTQYF. The CDR3 coding sequence is TGTGCCAGCGGCATGGCGGATACGCAGTATTTT.

V is TRBV18 and J is TRBJ2-5; D remains unclear. Trimming stripped 1 base from V and 5 bases from J, with 11 bases between. Germline V gives CDR1 KGHSH, CDR2 LQKENI. This CDR3 has 14 amino acids. The CDR3 loop reads CASSPRRAPETQYF. The CDR3 coding sequence is TGTGCCAGCTCACCACGGAGAGCCCCGGAGACCCAGTACTTC. Full variable domain (missing parts from reference TRBV18 and TRBJ2-5): NAGVMQNPRHLVRRRGQEARLRCSPMKGHSHVYWYRQLPEEGLKFMVYLQKENIIDESGMPKERFSAEFPKEGPSILRIQQVVRGDSAAYFCASSPRRAPETQYFGPGTRLLVL.